The 15 T cell receptor beta chains in this list originate from one sample, sequenced in a study of T cells in Graves' hyperthyroidism and ophthalmopathy. The TCR beta CDR3 regions underwent amplification using RNA transcripts as the source. HTBI primers were used for first-round RT-PCR of the TCR CDR3. TCRdb reanalysed the multiplex PCR reads using MiXCR and keeps one entry per CDR3 protein. The sample lists about 380,000 distinct CDR3 sequences, around 18% seen once, with around 40% in the top ten. Sequencing was done on a sample of blood. Every receptor here comes from a man aged 18 to 35 with Graves' ophthalmopathy.

This clonotype was observed at least ten times. The junction departs from germline at one end; a sequencing error may be responsible. The V call is TRBV29-1, the J call TRBJ2-2; D gene ambiguous. In germline, CDR1 is SQVTM, CDR2 ANQGSEA. The CDR3 contains 11 residues. The CDR3, as DNA: TGCACCGTTCGGGACACCGGGGAGCTGTTTTTT. It is translated as CTVRDTGELFF.

The chain uses TRBV12-3 or TRBV12-4 and TRBJ2-1, with TRBD2 matching over 8 bases. The CDR3 loop spans 17 amino acids. The V and J ends lost 4 bases and 8 bases, in that order; junction bases with no gene match: 16. CDR3 DNA: TGTGCCAGCAGTTCCCCCGGAGGCAAGCGGGAGAGTTATGAGCAGTTCTTC. Translation gives CASSSPGGKRESYEQFF.

In its sample, this clonotype was seen a few times. The genes are TRBV29-1 and TRBJ2-3, with 7 bases fitting TRBD2. Trimming removed 2 bases from V and 3 bases from J; junction bases left unmatched: 5. The CDR3 has 14 amino acids. Germline CDR1 and CDR2: SQVTM and ANQGSEA. CDR3 DNA: TGCAGCGTTGAACAGCAGGGAGGGACAGATACGCAGTATTTT. Its protein product is CSVEQQGGTDTQYF.

The chain employs TRBV6-1 and TRBJ2-7; 9 bases are shared with TRBD1. Germline V lookup: CDR1 MNHNS, CDR2 SASEGT. CDR3 length: 15 amino acids. V shed 2 bases, J shed 6 bases, and the junction held 8 bases outside the gene matches. CDR3 in amino acids: CASSEIGTGSLEQYF. The CDR3 nucleotides are TGTGCCAGCAGTGAAATAGGGACAGGGTCCCTCGAGCAGTACTTC.

This clonotype was counted at least ten times. The genes are TRBV7-3 and TRBJ2-5; 14 bases fit TRBD2. Germline assignment: CDR1 SGHTA and CDR2 FQGTGA. The CDR3 runs 17 residues. J lost 2 bases, V lost 5 bases, and 7 bases had no gene match. CDR3 coding DNA: TGTGCCAGCAGCCCCCTTGGACTAGCGGGGGGACAAGAGACCCAGTACTTC. Translating it yields CASSPLGLAGGQETQYF.

The rearrangement uses TRBV29-1 and TRBJ2-7; D is undetermined. Trimming took 4 bases from V and 2 from J, leaving 12 bases between them. Per the germline V gene, CDR1 is SQVTM and CDR2 is ANQGSEA. The CDR3 loop spans 13 amino acids. The CDR3 DNA reads TGCAGCGTTGGGGGTCGGTTCACCTACGAGCAGTACTTC. Its protein product is CSVGGRFTYEQYF.

At least ten counts were recorded for this clonotype. This sequence joins TRBV5-1 and TRBJ1-4, with 7 bases matching TRBD1. Per the germline V gene, CDR1 is SGHRS and CDR2 is YFSETQ. With 4 bases clipped from V and 7 bases from J, the junction kept 4 bases outside the gene matches. This CDR3 is built from 13 residues. CDR3 in DNA: TGCGCCAGCAGCCTTGAGGGGGCTGAAAAACTGTTTTTT. Protein: CASSLEGAEKLFF.

This rearrangement joins TRBV11-2 to TRBJ1-2; the D gene is possibly TRBD1 (6 bases). Trimming took 7 bases from V and 1 from J, leaving 13 bases between them. CDR3 size: 14 residues. In germline, CDR1 is SGHAT, CDR2 FQNNGV. The CDR3 sequence is CASNPGQYNYGYTF. The CDR3 DNA follows: TGTGCCAGCAACCCCGGACAGTATAACTATGGCTACACCTTC.

A note on this clonotype: This may arise from a read error, as a much more abundant clone is one base away. This rearrangement joins TRBV6-2 or TRBV6-3 to TRBJ2-4; 8 bases line up with TRBD2. The CDR3 consists of 16 residues. CDR1 and CDR2 (germline): MNHEY, SVGEGT. The CDR3, as DNA: TGTGCCAGCAGCGAACTAGCGGAGCCGACCAAAAGCATTCAGTACTTC. As protein: CASSELAEPTKSIQYF.

This clonotype was detected many times. The chain combines TRBV6-1 with TRBJ1-2; D not certain. Germline-derived CDR1 and CDR2 are MNHNS and SASEGT. The CDR3 loop spans 13 amino acids. V was cut by 6 bases and J by 4 bases, with 12 bases left in between. The CDR3 DNA sequence: TGTGCCAGCAGGACAAGGCAGTCCTATGGCTACACCTTC. As protein: CASRTRQSYGYTF.

The V call is TRBV29-1, the J call TRBJ1-2; 7 nucleotides agree with TRBD1. Germline V lookup: CDR1 SQVTM, CDR2 ANQGSEA. Unmatched junction bases numbered 7, after V lost 0 bases and J lost 6 bases. The CDR3 sequence is 14 residues long. CDR3 region: CSVEDSAGGDGYTF. The DNA of the CDR3 is TGCAGCGTTGAAGATAGCGCAGGGGGGGATGGCTACACCTTC.

This clonotype was recorded a few times. The V call is TRBV5-1, the J call TRBJ2-1; D might be TRBD1 or TRBD2, each matching 6 bases. Trimming stripped 3 bases from V and 7 bases from J, with 26 bases between. CDR3 length: 18 residues. The germline gives CDR1 SGHRS, CDR2 YFSETQ. Here the CDR3 reads CASSSARLRGGPLNEQFF. DNA for the CDR3: TGCGCCAGCAGCTCCGCACGACTTCGAGGGGGGCCTCTGAATGAGCAGTTCTTC.

Ten or more counts support this clonotype. The chain recombines TRBV3-1 with TRBJ2-5, with D possibly matching TRBD2 (6 bases). The V gene's germline CDR1 is LGHDT and CDR2 YNNKEL (reference sequence). Trimming shortened V by 0 bases and J by 0 bases, and 8 bases separated the two germline ends. The CDR3 is 15 amino acids. DNA of the CDR3: TGTGCCAGCAGCCAAGATCCGGGAGACCAAGAGACCCAGTACTTC. Protein: CASSQDPGDQETQYF.

This clonotype was found many times. This chain uses TRBV2 with TRBJ1-5; weak D call: TRBD1 (6 bases). Germline V gene lookup returns CDR1 SNHLY and CDR2 FYNNEI. This CDR3 is built from 15 residues. The V and J ends lost 8 bases and 4 bases respectively, with 18 bases between them. The CDR3: CASGHRDIVNQPQHF. The CDR3 bases are TGTGCCAGCGGGCACCGGGACATTGTTAATCAGCCCCAGCATTTT.

The rearrangement uses TRBV5-4 and TRBJ2-1, with D perhaps assigned TRBD1 or TRBD2 (6 bases each). The V and J ends lost 0 bases and 7 bases respectively, with 14 bases between them. Germline V gives CDR1 SGHNT, CDR2 YYREEE (reference sequence). The CDR3 loop spans 15 amino acids. The CDR3 bases are TGTGCCAGCAGCTTGGGAGGGGGAGGTGGTAATGAGCAGTTCTTC. Its translation: CASSLGGGGGNEQFF.